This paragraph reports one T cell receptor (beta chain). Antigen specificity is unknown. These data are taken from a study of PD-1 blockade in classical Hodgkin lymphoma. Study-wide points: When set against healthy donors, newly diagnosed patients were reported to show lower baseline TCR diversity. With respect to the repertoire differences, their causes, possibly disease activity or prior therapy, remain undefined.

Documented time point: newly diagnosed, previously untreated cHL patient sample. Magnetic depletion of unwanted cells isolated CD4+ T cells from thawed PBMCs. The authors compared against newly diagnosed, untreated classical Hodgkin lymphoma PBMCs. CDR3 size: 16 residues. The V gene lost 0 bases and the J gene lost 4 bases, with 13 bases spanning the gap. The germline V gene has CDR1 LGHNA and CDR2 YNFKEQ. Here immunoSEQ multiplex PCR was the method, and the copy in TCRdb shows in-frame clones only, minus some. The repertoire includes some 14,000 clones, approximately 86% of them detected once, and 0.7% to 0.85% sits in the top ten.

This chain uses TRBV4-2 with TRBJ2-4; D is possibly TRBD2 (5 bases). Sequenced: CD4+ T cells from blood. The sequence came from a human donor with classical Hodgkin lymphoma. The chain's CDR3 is CASSQDGQAVKNIQYF. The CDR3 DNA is TGTGCCAGCAGCCAAGATGGGCAAGCGGTGAAAAACATTCAGTACTTC.